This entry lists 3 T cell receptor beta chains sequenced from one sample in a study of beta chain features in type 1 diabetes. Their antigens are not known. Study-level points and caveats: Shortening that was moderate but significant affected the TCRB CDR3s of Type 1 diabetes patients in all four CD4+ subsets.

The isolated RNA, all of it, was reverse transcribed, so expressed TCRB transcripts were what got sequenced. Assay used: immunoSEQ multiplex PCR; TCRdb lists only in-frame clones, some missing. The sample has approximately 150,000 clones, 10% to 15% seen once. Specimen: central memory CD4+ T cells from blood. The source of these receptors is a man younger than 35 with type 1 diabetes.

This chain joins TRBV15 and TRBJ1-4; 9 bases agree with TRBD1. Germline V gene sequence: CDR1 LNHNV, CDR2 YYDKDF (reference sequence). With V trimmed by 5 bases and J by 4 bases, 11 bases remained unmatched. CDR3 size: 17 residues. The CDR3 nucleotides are TGTGCCACCAGCGTACCGGGACAGGGAGGTTTTAATGAAAAACTGTTTTTT. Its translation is CATSVPGQGGFNEKLFF. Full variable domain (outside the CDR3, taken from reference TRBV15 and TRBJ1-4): DAMVIQNPRYQVTQFGKPVTLSCSQTLNHNVMYWYQQKSSQAPKLLFHYYDKDFNNEADTPDNFQSRRPNTSFCFLDIRSPGLGDTAMYLCATSVPGQGGFNEKLFFGSGTQLSVL.

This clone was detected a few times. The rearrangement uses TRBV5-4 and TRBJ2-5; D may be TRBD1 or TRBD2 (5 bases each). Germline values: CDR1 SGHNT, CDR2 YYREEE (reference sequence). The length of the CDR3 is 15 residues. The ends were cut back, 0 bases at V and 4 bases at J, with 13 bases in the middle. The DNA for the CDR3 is TGTGCCAGCAGCTTGGCGGGACGGATAATAGAGACCCAGTACTTC. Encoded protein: CASSLAGRIIETQYF.

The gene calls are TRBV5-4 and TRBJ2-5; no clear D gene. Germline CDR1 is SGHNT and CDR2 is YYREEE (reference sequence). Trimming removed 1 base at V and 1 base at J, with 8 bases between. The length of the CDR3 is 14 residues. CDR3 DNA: TGTGCCAGCAGCTTGTTACACAGCCAAGAGACCCAGTACTTC. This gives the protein CASSLLHSQETQYF. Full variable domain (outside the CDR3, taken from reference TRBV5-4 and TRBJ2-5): ETGVTQSPTHLIKTRGQQVTLRCSSQSGHNTVSWYQQALGQGPQFIFQYYREEENGRGNFPPRFSGLQFPNYSSELNVNALELDDSALYLCASSLLHSQETQYFGPGTRLLVL.